This T cell receptor beta chain was recovered during a study of control samples from healthy donors and cancer patients. Clones were read by immunoSEQ multiplex PCR, and TCRdb kept only the in-frame ones, dropping some. The repertoire consists of about 140,000 clones, with around 90% occurring once and the leading ten covering 7.1%. The V segment lost 6 bases and the J segment 3 bases; nucleotides outside the gene matches: 1. The CDR3 runs to 12 residues. V usage is TRBV12-3 or TRBV12-4 and J usage is TRBJ1-2, with 7 bases that match TRBD1. This clonotype originated in a man aged 18 to 29 in good health. The specimen sequenced was blood. The CDR3 DNA sequence: TGTGCCAGCAGCGGGACAGACTATGGCTACACCTTC. Amino acid sequence: CASSGTDYGYTF.